The 13 T cell receptor beta chains listed next were all sequenced from one sample in a study of T cell repertoires in cytomegalovirus infection. TCRdb itself ran the reads through MiXCR, one entry per CDR3 protein. The table has fewer than 200,000 distinct CDR3 sequences, roughly a fifth seen once; the top ten hold less than 3%. The material sequenced was PBMCs. These receptors all come from a human donor in good health (CMV status not recorded). Some clones in this sample may be carry-over from other donors' samples.

V is TRBV7-2 and J is TRBJ2-3; D not certain. Germline CDR1 and CDR2: SGHTA and FQGNSA. The CDR3 is 16 amino acids. V lost 5 bases and J 0 bases, leaving 15 bases between the germline ends. CDR3 sequence: CASSLLSRRSTDTQYF. The CDR3 DNA sequence: TGTGCCAGCAGCCTCCTTTCTCGCCGCAGCACAGATACGCAGTATTTT.

This clonotype was seen a handful of times. The gene calls are TRBV27 and TRBJ2-7, with TRBD1 matching over 7 bases. V gave up 5 bases and J gave up 3 bases; unmatched junction bases: 4. The CDR3 has 13 residues. Germline lookup yields CDR1 MNHEY and CDR2 SMNVEV (reference sequence). CDR3 residues: CASSKTGIYEQYF. CDR3 nucleotides: TGTGCCAGCAGTAAGACAGGGATCTACGAGCAGTACTTC.

V usage is TRBV5-6 and J usage is TRBJ1-5; D unclear. CDR3 length equals 14 residues. Per germline, CDR1 SGHDT and CDR2 YYEEEE. Between the trimmed V and J ends, which lost 3 bases and 6 bases, there was a span of 13 bases. The CDR3 DNA follows: TGTGCCAGCAGCTCCCGGGGAACTGGTCAGCCCCAGCATTTT. Its protein is CASSSRGTGQPQHF.

The table lists this clonotype with many counts. The genes are TRBV7-2 and TRBJ2-2; D is unclear. Germline V CDR1 and CDR2: SGHTA, FQGNSA. V dropped 5 bases and J dropped 6 bases, with 4 bases sitting between them. The CDR3 totals 11 residues. The CDR3 region has the DNA TGTGCCAGCAGCAGGGCCGGGGAGCTGTTTTTT. Translating it yields CASSRAGELFF. The whole variable domain, remainder taken from reference TRBV7-2 and TRBJ2-2, is GAGVSQSPSNKVTEKGKDVELRCDPISGHTALYWYRQSLGQGLEFLIYFQGNSAPDKSGLPSDRFSAERTGGSVSTLTIQRTQQEDSAVYLCASSRAGELFFGEGSRLTVL.

This clonotype was detected ten times or more. The gene calls are TRBV7-9 and TRBJ1-5; D unclear. The CDR3 is 13 amino acids. V lost 2 bases and J lost 2, with 4 bases in between. CDR1 and CDR2 from the germline V gene are SEHNR and FQNEAQ (reference sequence). In nucleotides, the CDR3 is TGTGCCAGCAGCTTACAGGGCAATCAGCCCCAGCATTTT. It is translated as CASSLQGNQPQHF.

This clonotype has only a few counts. The rearrangement links TRBV7-6 to TRBJ1-2; D perhaps matches TRBD1 (6 bases). There are 15 residues in the CDR3. V lost 5 bases to trimming and J lost 2 bases, with 15 bases between them. Per the germline V gene, CDR1 is SGHVS and CDR2 is FNYEAQ. CDR3 coding DNA: TGTGCCAGCAGCGTTTGGACAGACGGGAACTATGGCTACACCTTC. Translating gives CASSVWTDGNYGYTF.

This clonotype was found a few times. The rearrangement joins TRBV7-3 to TRBJ2-1, with D hard to call. Germline CDR1 and CDR2: SGHTA and FQGTGA. With 4 bases removed from V and 13 bases from J, the gap between germline ends came to 11 bases. The CDR3 has 11 amino acids. CDR3 amino acids: CASSSGLAQFF. CDR3 nucleotides: TGTGCCAGCAGCTCCGGTCTCGCCCAGTTCTTC. The full variable domain, rest sourced from reference TRBV7-3 and TRBJ2-1, is GAGVSQTPSNKVTEKGKYVELRCDPISGHTALYWYRQSLGQGPEFLIYFQGTGAADDSGLPNDRFFAVRPEGSVSTLKIQRTERGDSAVYLCASSSGLAQFFGPGTRLTVL.

The chain couples TRBV12-3 or TRBV12-4 to TRBJ1-2; possible D gene TRBD1, 6 bases. This CDR3 has 14 residues. Between the trimmed V and J ends, which lost 6 bases and 2 bases, there was a span of 13 bases. CDR3: CASRREQGNYGYTF. CDR3 in DNA: TGTGCCAGCAGACGCGAACAGGGAAACTATGGCTACACCTTC.

This clonotype occurred a few times. The chain links TRBV28 to TRBJ2-7, with 7 bases matching TRBD2. V trimming: 6 bases; J trimming: 6 bases; junction bases outside the gene matches: 14. CDR1 is MDHEN and CDR2 is SYDVKM in the germline V gene. CDR3 length equals 15 residues. The CDR3 spells CASRLPSGVSSEQYF. DNA for the CDR3: TGTGCCAGCAGGCTACCGAGCGGGGTTTCGAGCGAGCAGTACTTC. The variable domain in full, with the rest retrieved from reference TRBV28 and TRBJ2-7, is DVKVTQSSRYLVKRTGEKVFLECVQDMDHENMFWYRQDPGLGLRLIYFSYDVKMKEKGDIPEGYSVSREKKERFSLILESASTNQTSMYLCASRLPSGVSSEQYFGPGTRLTVT.

The gene calls are TRBV3-1 and TRBJ2-1; no firm D call. V gave up 8 bases and J gave up 0 bases, with 11 bases separating them. CDR1 and CDR2 (germline): LGHDT, YNNKEL (reference sequence). The CDR3 is made up of 14 amino acids. The CDR3 spells CASSELSSYNEQFF. The DNA of the CDR3 is TGTGCCAGCTCGGAGCTAAGCTCCTACAATGAGCAGTTCTTC.

This clonotype was picked up many times. The chain carries TRBV7-3 and TRBJ2-2; 7 bases match TRBD2. CDR1 and CDR2 from the germline V gene are SGHTA and FQGTGA. There are 15 residues in the CDR3. The junction had 6 bases not matched to a gene; V was cut back by 5 bases and J by 3 bases. The CDR3 region has the DNA TGTGCCAGCAGCCCCCGACTAGCCGACACCGGGGAGCTGTTTTTT. This sequence encodes CASSPRLADTGELFF.

This chain connects TRBV7-8 to TRBJ1-2, with D perhaps matching TRBD1 (5 bases). CDR1 is SGHVS and CDR2 is FQNEAQ in the germline V gene. The CDR3 contains 14 residues. The V end was cut by 0 bases, the J end by 4 bases, with 9 bases between. The CDR3 coding sequence is TGTGCCAGCAGCTTAGCCATGCAGGGCTATGGCTACACCTTC. Protein product: CASSLAMQGYGYTF. The variable domain in full, completed from reference TRBV7-8 and TRBJ1-2, reads GAGVSQSPRYKVAKRGQDVALRCDPISGHVSLFWYQQALGQGPEFLTYFQNEAQLDKSGLPSDRFFAERPEGSVSTLKIQRTQQEDSAVYLCASSLAMQGYGYTFGSGTRLTVV.

This clonotype was counted between two and nine times. The rearrangement links TRBV10-3 to TRBJ1-4; weak D call: TRBD1 (6 bases). Per germline, CDR1 ENHRY and CDR2 SYGVKD. V gave up 0 bases and J gave up 3 bases, with 11 bases separating them. The CDR3 extends over 16 amino acids. The CDR3 region is CAISESAGQPNEKLFF. In DNA form, the CDR3 reads TGTGCCATCAGTGAGTCGGCAGGACAGCCTAATGAAAAACTGTTTTTT.